This TCR beta chain was identified in a study of cytomegalovirus exposure and HLA in healthy donors. Of note for this clone: What it binds is unknown.

PCR was performed using 60 Vbeta and 13 Jbeta primers. This table comes from immunoSEQ multiplex PCR, and its TCRdb copy is limited to in-frame clones, with some not included. Of some 97,000 clones in the sample, roughly 84% are singletons; the top ten hold 1.2%. Study outcomes and limitations: Indistinguishable V segments such as TRBV6-2 and TRBV6-3 were excluded. Only CMV serostatus was available as immune exposure information.

The CDR3 loop spans 16 amino acids. Germline CDR1 and CDR2: KGHSH and LQKENI. V shed 3 bases, J shed 6 bases, and the junction held 4 bases outside the gene matches. Sequencing was done on a sample of PBMCs. J is TRBJ2-1 and V is TRBV18; 14 nucleotides agree with TRBD2. The clonotype was recovered from a woman between 18 and 29 years old in good health and CMV-seronegative. This CDR3 reads CASSPRTSGGTNEQFF. CDR3 in DNA: TGTGCCAGCTCACCGCGGACTAGCGGGGGGACCAATGAGCAGTTCTTC.